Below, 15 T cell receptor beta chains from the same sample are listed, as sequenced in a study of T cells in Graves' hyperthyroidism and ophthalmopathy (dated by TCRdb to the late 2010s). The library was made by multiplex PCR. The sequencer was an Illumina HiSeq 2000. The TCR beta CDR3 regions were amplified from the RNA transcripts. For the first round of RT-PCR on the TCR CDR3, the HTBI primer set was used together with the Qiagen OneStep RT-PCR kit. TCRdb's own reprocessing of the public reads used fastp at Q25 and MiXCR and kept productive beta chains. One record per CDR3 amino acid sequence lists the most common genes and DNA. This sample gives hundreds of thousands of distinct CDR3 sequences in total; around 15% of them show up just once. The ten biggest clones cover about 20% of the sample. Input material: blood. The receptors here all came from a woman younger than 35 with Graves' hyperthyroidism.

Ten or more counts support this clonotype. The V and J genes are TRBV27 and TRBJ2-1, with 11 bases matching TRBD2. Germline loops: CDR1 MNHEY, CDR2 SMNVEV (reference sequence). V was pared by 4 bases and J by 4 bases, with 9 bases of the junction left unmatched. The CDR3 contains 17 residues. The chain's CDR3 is CASSSPQLAGDYNEQFF. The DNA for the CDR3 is TGTGCCAGCAGTTCCCCTCAACTAGCGGGGGATTACAATGAGCAGTTCTTC.

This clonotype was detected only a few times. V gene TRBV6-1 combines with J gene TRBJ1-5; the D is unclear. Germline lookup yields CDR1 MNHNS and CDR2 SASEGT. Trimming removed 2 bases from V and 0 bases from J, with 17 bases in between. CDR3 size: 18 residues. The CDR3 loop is CASSENVVSHASNQPQHF. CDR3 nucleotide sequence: TGTGCCAGCAGTGAAAACGTGGTCAGCCACGCTAGCAATCAGCCCCAGCATTTT.

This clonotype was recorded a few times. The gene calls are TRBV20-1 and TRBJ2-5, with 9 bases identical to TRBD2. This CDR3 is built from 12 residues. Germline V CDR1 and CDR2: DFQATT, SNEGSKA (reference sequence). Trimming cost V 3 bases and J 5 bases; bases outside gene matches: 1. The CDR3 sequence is CSARGTSETQYF. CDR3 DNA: TGCAGTGCTAGGGGGACTAGCGAGACCCAGTACTTC.

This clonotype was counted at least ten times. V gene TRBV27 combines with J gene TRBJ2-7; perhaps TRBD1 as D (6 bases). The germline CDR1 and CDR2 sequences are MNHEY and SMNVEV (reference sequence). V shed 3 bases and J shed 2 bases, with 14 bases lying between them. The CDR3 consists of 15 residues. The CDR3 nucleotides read TGTGCCAGCAGTTTGTCAGGGGTGAGGCCCTACGAGCAGTACTTC. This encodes CASSLSGVRPYEQYF.

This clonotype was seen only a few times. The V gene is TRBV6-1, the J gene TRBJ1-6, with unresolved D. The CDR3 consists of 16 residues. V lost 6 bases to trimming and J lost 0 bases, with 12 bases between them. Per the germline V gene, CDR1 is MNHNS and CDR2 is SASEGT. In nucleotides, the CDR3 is TGTGCCAGCAGCCCAGACCCAAGCTCCTATAATTCACCCCTCCACTTT. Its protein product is CASSPDPSSYNSPLHF.

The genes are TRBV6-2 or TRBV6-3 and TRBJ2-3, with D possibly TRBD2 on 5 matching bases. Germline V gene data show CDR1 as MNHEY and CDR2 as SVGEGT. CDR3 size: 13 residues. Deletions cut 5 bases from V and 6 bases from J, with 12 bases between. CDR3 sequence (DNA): TGTGCCAGCAGTGTCGAGCGAGGGGATACGCAGTATTTT. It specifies CASSVERGDTQYF.

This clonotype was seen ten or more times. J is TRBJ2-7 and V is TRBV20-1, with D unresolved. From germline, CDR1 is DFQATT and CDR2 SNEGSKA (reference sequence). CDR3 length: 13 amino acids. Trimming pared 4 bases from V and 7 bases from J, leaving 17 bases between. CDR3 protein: CSANGPVGWEQYF. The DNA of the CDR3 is TGCAGTGCTAACGGTCCAGTTGGGTGGGAGCAGTACTTC.

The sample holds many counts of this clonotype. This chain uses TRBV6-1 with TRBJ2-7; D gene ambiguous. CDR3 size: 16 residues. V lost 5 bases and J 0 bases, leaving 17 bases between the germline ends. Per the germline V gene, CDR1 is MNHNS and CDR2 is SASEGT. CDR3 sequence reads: CASSLNMAENSYEQYF. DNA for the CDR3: TGTGCCAGCAGTCTGAATATGGCGGAGAACTCCTACGAGCAGTACTTC.

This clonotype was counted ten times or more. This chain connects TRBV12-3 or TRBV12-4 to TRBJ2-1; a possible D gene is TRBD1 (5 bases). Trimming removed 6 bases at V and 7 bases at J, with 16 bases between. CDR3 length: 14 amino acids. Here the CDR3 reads CASSRQRTDNEQFF. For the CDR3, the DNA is TGTGCCAGCAGCCGACAGAGGACCGATAATGAGCAGTTCTTC.

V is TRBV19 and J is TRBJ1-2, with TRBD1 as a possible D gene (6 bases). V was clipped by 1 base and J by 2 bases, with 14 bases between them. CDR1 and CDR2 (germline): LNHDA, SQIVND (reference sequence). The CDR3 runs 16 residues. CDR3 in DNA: TGTGCCAGTAGTATAGGTCTGGGGGCCGAGAACTATGGCTACACCTTC. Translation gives CASSIGLGAENYGYTF.

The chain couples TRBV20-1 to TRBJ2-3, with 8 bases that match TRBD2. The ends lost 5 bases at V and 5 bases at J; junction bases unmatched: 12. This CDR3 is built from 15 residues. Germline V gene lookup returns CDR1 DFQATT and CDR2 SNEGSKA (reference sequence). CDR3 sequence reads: CSARRGGLVVDTQYF. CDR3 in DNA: TGCAGTGCTCGAAGAGGGGGACTAGTGGTAGATACGCAGTATTTT.

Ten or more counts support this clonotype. The chain's CDR3 is CSARRSNEKLFF. CDR3 nucleotides: TGCAGTGCTAGGAGGTCTAATGAAAAACTGTTTTTT. The chain links TRBV20-1 to TRBJ1-4, with no clear D. Deletions cut 3 bases from V and 3 bases from J, with 5 bases between. Germline-derived CDR1 and CDR2 are DFQATT and SNEGSKA (reference sequence). The CDR3 sequence is 12 residues long.

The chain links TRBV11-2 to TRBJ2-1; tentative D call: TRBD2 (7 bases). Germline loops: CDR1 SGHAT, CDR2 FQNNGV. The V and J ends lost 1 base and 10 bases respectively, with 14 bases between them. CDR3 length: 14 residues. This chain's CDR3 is CASSLGGGAYEQFF. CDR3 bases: TGTGCCAGCAGCTTAGGGGGGGGCGCCTACGAGCAGTTCTTC.

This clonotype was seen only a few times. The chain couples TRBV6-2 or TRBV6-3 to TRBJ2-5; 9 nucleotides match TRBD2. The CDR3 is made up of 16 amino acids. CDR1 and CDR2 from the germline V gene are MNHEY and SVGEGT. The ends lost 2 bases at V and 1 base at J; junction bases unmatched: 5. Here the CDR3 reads CASSYGTSLGQETQYF. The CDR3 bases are TGTGCCAGCAGTTACGGGACTAGCTTAGGCCAAGAGACCCAGTACTTC.

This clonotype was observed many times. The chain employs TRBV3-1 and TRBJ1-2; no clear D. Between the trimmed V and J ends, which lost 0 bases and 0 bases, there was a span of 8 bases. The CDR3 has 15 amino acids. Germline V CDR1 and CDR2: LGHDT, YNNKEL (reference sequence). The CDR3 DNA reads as TGTGCCAGCAGCCAAGATTCCGGGTCTAACTATGGCTACACCTTC. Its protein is CASSQDSGSNYGYTF.